These 8 T cell receptor beta chains share one sample of origin, sequenced in a study of T cell changes during pregnancy in multiple sclerosis. Profiling relied on immunoSEQ multiplex PCR, and the TCRdb table lists in-frame clones only, not all of them. The data contain tens of thousands of clones, over 90% of them singletons. Sequenced here: CD4+ T cells from peripheral blood mononuclear cells, sampled in the second trimester of pregnancy. These receptors were collected from a female donor with multiple sclerosis, enrolled in a pregnancy study.

This rearrangement joins TRBV28 to TRBJ2-2; 12 nucleotides line up with TRBD1. This CDR3 contains 15 residues. The germline gives CDR1 MDHEN, CDR2 SYDVKM. Trimming removed 5 bases from V and 6 bases from J; junction bases left unmatched: 4. CDR3 sequence (DNA): TGTGCCAGCAGTCGTGGGACAGGGGGCCCCGGGGAGCTGTTTTTT. Amino acids: CASSRGTGGPGELFF.

The chain has TRBV28 and TRBJ1-2; a weak D match, TRBD1 (6 bases). The germline gives CDR1 MDHEN, CDR2 SYDVKM. This CDR3 has 14 amino acids. V lost 2 bases and J 3 bases, leaving 10 bases between the germline ends. The CDR3 loop is CASSLAKGDYGYTF. CDR3 DNA: TGTGCCAGCAGTTTAGCCAAGGGGGACTATGGCTACACCTTC.

A few counts support this clone. The chain links TRBV6-5 to TRBJ1-1; no firm D call. V shed 9 bases and J shed 2 bases, with 10 bases lying between them. Germline loops: CDR1 MNHEY, CDR2 SVGAGI. The CDR3 extends over 12 amino acids. The CDR3: CASTSRNTEAFF. DNA of the CDR3: TGTGCCAGTACGAGTAGAAACACTGAAGCTTTCTTT.

This chain's CDR3 is CAWSSGSNQPQHF. The CDR3 coding sequence is TGTGCCTGGAGCTCGGGGAGCAATCAGCCCCAGCATTTT. This chain joins TRBV30 and TRBJ1-5; D gene unclear. V was clipped by 3 bases and J by 1 base, with 7 bases between them. The CDR3 runs 13 residues. The germline gives CDR1 GTSNPN, CDR2 SVGIG (reference sequence).

The chain uses TRBV11-1 and TRBJ2-1; 10 bases match TRBD2. The length of the CDR3 is 14 residues. The germline V gene encodes CDR1 SGHAT and CDR2 FQDESV (reference sequence). Losses at the gene ends were 7 bases for V and 7 bases for J; bases not matched to a gene: 7. The CDR3 nucleotides are TGTGCCAGCATGTTTCTAGCGGGAGCAAATGAGCAGTTCTTC. This codes for CASMFLAGANEQFF.

The genes are TRBV5-1 and TRBJ2-7; 7 nucleotides line up with TRBD2. Germline V gene lookup returns CDR1 SGHRS and CDR2 YFSETQ. V shed 4 bases, J shed 6 bases, and the junction held 10 bases outside the gene matches. The length of the CDR3 is 14 residues. The CDR3 protein is CASSRGDPLGEQYF. CDR3 DNA: TGCGCCAGCAGCCGGGGGGACCCCCTGGGCGAGCAGTACTTC.

This chain joins TRBV5-1 and TRBJ2-5; TRBD1 is a possible D gene (6 bases). CDR3 size: 14 residues. CDR1 is SGHRS and CDR2 is YFSETQ in the germline V gene. The V and J ends lost 1 base and 4 bases respectively, with 11 bases between them. CDR3 nucleotide sequence: TGCGCCAGCAGCTTGTCTACAGGGCGAGAGACCCAGTACTTC. Amino acid sequence: CASSLSTGRETQYF.

J is TRBJ1-6 and V is TRBV7-8; D might be TRBD1 (5 bases). Germline CDR1 reads SGHVS; CDR2 reads FQNEAQ. V lost 2 bases, J lost 10 bases, and 15 bases lay in between. The CDR3 runs to 15 residues. CDR3 sequence reads: CASSLPATVRSPLHF. As DNA, the CDR3 is TGTGCCAGCAGCTTACCAGCGACAGTTCGGTCACCCCTCCACTTT.